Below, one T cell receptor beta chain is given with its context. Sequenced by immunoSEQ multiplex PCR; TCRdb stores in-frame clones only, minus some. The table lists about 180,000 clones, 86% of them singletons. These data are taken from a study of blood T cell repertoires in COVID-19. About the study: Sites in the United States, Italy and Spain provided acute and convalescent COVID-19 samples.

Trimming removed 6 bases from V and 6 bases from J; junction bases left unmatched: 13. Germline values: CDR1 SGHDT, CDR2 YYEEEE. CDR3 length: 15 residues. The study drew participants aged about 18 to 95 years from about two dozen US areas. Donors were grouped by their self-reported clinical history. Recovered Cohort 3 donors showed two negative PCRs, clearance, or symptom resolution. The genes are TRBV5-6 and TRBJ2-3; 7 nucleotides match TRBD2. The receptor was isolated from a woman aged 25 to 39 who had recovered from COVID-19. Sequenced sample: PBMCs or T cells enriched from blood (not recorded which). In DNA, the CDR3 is TGTGCCAGCACCCTGGGGGGACTACTAAGGGATACGCAGTATTTT. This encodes CASTLGGLLRDTQYF.